This T cell receptor (beta chain) came from a study of shared clonotypes between healthy human individuals. Study-wide background: The cohort comprised a couple of women and a few men. Their ages spanned 18 to 49 years.

TCRdb's copy holds only in-frame clones and misses some; the assay was immunoSEQ multiplex PCR. This table has approximately 700,000 clones, around four fifths appearing once. Naive CD45RA+ and memory CD45RA-negative subsets were split from CD4+ cells. The V end was cut by 2 bases, the J end by 4 bases, with 3 bases between. Per the germline V gene, CDR1 is MGHDK and CDR2 is SYGVNS. CDR3 length equals 12 residues. The TCR was taken from a woman aged 25 to 39 in good health. Sequencing was done on a sample of memory CD4+ T cells sorted from blood. Subset defined: CD45RA-negative fraction. The chain recombines TRBV25-1 with TRBJ2-1, with unresolved D. In DNA form, the CDR3 reads TGTGCCAGCAGTGAAGCTTACAATGAGCAGTTCTTC. It yields the protein CASSEAYNEQFF.